The 9 T cell receptor beta chains given below trace back to one sample, sequenced in a study of shared clonotypes between healthy human individuals. The protocol was immunoSEQ multiplex PCR, while the TCRdb copy is restricted to in-frame clones and leaves out a portion. The profile covers 550,000 to 700,000 clones, with around 73% appearing a single time and roughly 2% taken by the ten largest. Material: memory CD4+ T cells sorted from blood. Documented subset: CD45RA-negative fraction. These receptors were collected from a woman in her twenties or thirties in good health.

This chain connects TRBV19 to TRBJ2-2, with 7 bases identical to TRBD2. Germline CDR1 reads LNHDA; CDR2 reads SQIVND (reference sequence). CDR3 size: 14 residues. Trimming cost V 7 bases and J 7 bases; bases outside gene matches: 9. CDR3 in amino acids: CASTLAVPGGELFF. The CDR3 DNA reads TGTGCCAGTACCCTAGCGGTACCGGGCGGGGAGCTGTTTTTT.

Remarks on this clone: Other DNA sequences from this sample encode an identical CDR3 as well. The rearrangement uses TRBV7-9 and TRBJ1-1; D ambiguous. Trimming removed 5 bases at V and 0 bases at J, with 7 bases between. Germline V gene data show CDR1 as SEHNR and CDR2 as FQNEAQ (reference sequence). The CDR3 extends over 13 amino acids. This chain's CDR3 is CASSLSVNTEAFF. The DNA for the CDR3 is TGTGCCAGCAGCCTCAGTGTGAACACTGAAGCTTTCTTT.

This clone was seen repeatedly, ten times or more. This rearrangement joins TRBV2 to TRBJ2-1; tentatively, D is TRBD2 (5 bases). The CDR3 consists of 13 residues. V dropped 6 bases and J dropped 5 bases, with 11 bases sitting between them. The V gene's germline CDR1 is SNHLY and CDR2 FYNNEI. CDR3 nucleotide sequence: TGTGCCAGCAGGCGGGCCCAGCACAATGAGCAGTTCTTC. It is translated as CASRRAQHNEQFF.

The chain employs TRBV28 and TRBJ2-2, with TRBD2 identical over 9 bases. The ends lost 6 bases at V and 7 bases at J; junction bases unmatched: 24. Germline V gene sequence: CDR1 MDHEN, CDR2 SYDVKM. This CDR3 has 20 amino acids. The CDR3 DNA reads TGTGCCAGCAGGGAGCTGCCGTGGCTAGCGCGGGAGGGGCACGACGGGGAGCTGTTTTTT. This codes for CASRELPWLAREGHDGELFF.

This clone occurred once. The rearrangement joins TRBV28 to TRBJ2-3; 8 bases map to TRBD2. The germline gives CDR1 MDHEN, CDR2 SYDVKM. The CDR3 loop spans 16 amino acids. Germline trimming cut 5 bases from V and 4 bases from J; bases unmatched to any gene: 11. The CDR3 DNA reads as TGTGCCAGCAGTCCAGCATGGGACGGGAGGGCAGATACGCAGTATTTT. This sequence encodes CASSPAWDGRADTQYF.

The rearrangement links TRBV28 to TRBJ1-6; 11 positions match TRBD1. J gave up 11 bases and V 5 bases, and 2 bases lay outside the gene matches. Germline CDR1 reads MDHEN; CDR2 reads SYDVKM. The length of the CDR3 is 13 residues. The DNA of the CDR3 is TGTGCCAGCAGTCGGGACAGGGGGGCACCCCTCCACTTT. This gives the protein CASSRDRGAPLHF.

The chain links TRBV27 to TRBJ2-7; 7 nucleotides agree with TRBD2. Germline CDR1 MNHEY, CDR2 SMNVEV (reference sequence). V lost 5 bases and J lost 2; bases outside the gene matches: 9. The CDR3 spans 15 residues. In nucleotides, the CDR3 is TGTGCCAGCAGTGCCCTATGGGGGGGGACCTACGAGCAGTACTTC. This translates into CASSALWGGTYEQYF.

This chain joins TRBV28 and TRBJ2-7, with D possibly TRBD2 on 5 matching bases. The CDR3 length is 13 residues. Trimming removed 5 bases from V and 3 bases from J, with 11 bases in between. Germline CDR1 is MDHEN and CDR2 is SYDVKM. CDR3 region: CASSVSSYYEQYF. Written as DNA, the CDR3 is TGTGCCAGCAGTGTGTCTAGCTACTACGAGCAGTACTTC.

In nucleotides, the CDR3 is TGTGCCAGCAGTGATGTAGGGGGGACAGGACGGATTGAAGCTTTCTTT. As protein: CASSDVGGTGRIEAFF. The chain links TRBV25-1 to TRBJ1-1; 8 nucleotides line up with TRBD1. Per germline, CDR1 MGHDK and CDR2 SYGVNS. V lost 3 bases to trimming and J lost 7 bases; unmatched junction nucleotides: 13. This CDR3 is 16 amino acids long.